The rows below give T cell receptor beta chains drawn from one sample of a study. From the RT-PCR reads, TCRdb called clonotypes with MiXCR, one entry per CDR3 protein. The data contain 550,000 to 750,000 distinct CDR3 sequences, 14% of them seen just once; the ten biggest clones take up 3.6%. The sample consisted of memory CD4+ T cells from blood. The receptor source for this set is a female donor in good health, serving as a healthy control. The CDR3 runs from the conserved cysteine through the conserved F or W. The D gene is left open where the match is weak. Where a row states a size, it is once, few, many or the class of an expanded clone; other rows omit it.

cdr3_nt cdr3_aa clone_size j_call v_call d_call
TGTGCCAGCAGCCAAGATCCTCTGACTAGCGGGTACCAAGAGACCCAGTACTTC CASSQDPLTSGYQETQYF NA TRBJ2-5 TRBV3-1 TRBD2
TGTGCCAGCAGCCAAGATTTAAGCAACCGAGCCCACGAGCAGTACTTC CASSQDLSNRAHEQYF few TRBJ2-7 TRBV4-2 NA
TGTGCCAGCAGCGTAAACGTCGGGGTAGGCGGCGAAAAACTGTTTTTT CASSVNVGVGGEKLFF few TRBJ1-4 TRBV9 NA
TGTGCCAGCAGCTTGCGAGGGAAGCGGGAACAGTTCTTC CASSLRGKREQFF NA TRBJ2-1 TRBV5-4 TRBD2
TGCGCCAGCACTGGACAGGTTGGGGACAATGAGCAGTTCTTC CASTGQVGDNEQFF NA TRBJ2-1 TRBV5-1 TRBD1
TGTGCCAGCAGTTACTCGCGCGGTAGCGGGACCATCTACAATGAGCAGTTCTTC CASSYSRGSGTIYNEQFF many TRBJ2-1 TRBV6-6 TRBD2
TGTGCCATCAGTGGGGTCACTAGCACAGATACGCAGTATTTT CAISGVTSTDTQYF many TRBJ2-3 TRBV10-3 NA
TGTGCCAGCAGCTCACGAGTCAATGAAAAACTGTTTTTT CASSSRVNEKLFF NA TRBJ1-4 TRBV5-6 NA
TGTGCCAGCTGTGGGACAGTGGGCACCGGGGAGCTGTTTTTT CASCGTVGTGELFF NA TRBJ2-2 TRBV18 TRBD1
TGTGCCAGCAGCGCGCAGACAGCCACAGATACGCAGTATTTT CASSAQTATDTQYF many TRBJ2-3 TRBV7-3 NA
TGTGCCAGCAGCAGGGGGCAAAGTGGCTACACCTTC CASSRGQSGYTF few TRBJ1-2 TRBV12-3/TRBV12-4 TRBD1
TGCGCCAGCAGAACATGGGAAGGGGACTATGGCTACACCTTC CASRTWEGDYGYTF NA TRBJ1-2 TRBV5-1 NA
TGTGCCAGCACCCCCGGCTCCGGAGCTGGGACCCAGCATTTT CASTPGSGAGTQHF NA TRBJ1-5 TRBV6-2/TRBV6-3 NA
TGCGCCAGCAGCCAGGGCCGGGGGACCCAGTACTTC CASSQGRGTQYF many TRBJ2-5 TRBV4-3 NA
TGTGCCACCAGTGATATCGCCGGGACAGGGGGCATGAATGAGCAGTTCTTC CATSDIAGTGGMNEQFF few TRBJ2-1 TRBV24-1 TRBD1
TGTGCCAGCAGTCCCCCTGTAGGAGGAGGCAATCAGCCCCAGCATTTT CASSPPVGGGNQPQHF few TRBJ1-5 TRBV12-3/TRBV12-4 NA
TGTGCCAGCAGCCTTCTAGGGACCAGGAATGAAAAACTGTTTTTT CASSLLGTRNEKLFF NA TRBJ1-4 TRBV7-2 NA
TGTGCCAGCAGTAAGGGGGGGCGCGCTGAAGCTTTCTTT CASSKGGRAEAFF many TRBJ1-1 TRBV6-6 NA
TGTGCCAGCAGCCAAGATCAGTCGGCACCCCTCCACTTT CASSQDQSAPLHF many TRBJ1-6 TRBV3-1 NA
TGTGCCAGCTATAAAGGGGGAGCCCGCACAGATACGCAGTATTTT CASYKGGARTDTQYF NA TRBJ2-3 TRBV28 NA
TGTGCCAGCAGTTCGCACAAATTGGCCTCGAGGGTTGGTCAGCCCCAGCATTTT CASSSHKLASRVGQPQHF few TRBJ1-5 TRBV6-2/TRBV6-3 NA
TGCGCCAGCAGCCAAGATGCCCAGGGGGACAGGAAGTACTTC CASSQDAQGDRKYF few TRBJ2-7 TRBV4-3 TRBD1
TGTGCCAGCAGCGTCCGGGACAGCGGGGTCGGAGGCTACACCTTC CASSVRDSGVGGYTF few TRBJ1-2 TRBV7-9 TRBD1
TGTGCCAGCAGCAAAAATGGACTAGTTGTCTACAATGAGCAGTTCTTC CASSKNGLVVYNEQFF few TRBJ2-1 TRBV7-2 TRBD2
TGTGCCACCATTGGGTCTGGGAGCTCCTACGAGCAGTACTTC CATIGSGSSYEQYF few TRBJ2-7 TRBV28 NA
TGTGCCAGCAGCTTAGTTGTGGAGAACACTGAAGCTTTCTTT CASSLVVENTEAFF NA TRBJ1-1 TRBV7-9 NA
TGTGCCAGCAGTGAAGCCGGACTAGCGGGACCCTCCTACGAGCAGTACTTC CASSEAGLAGPSYEQYF few TRBJ2-7 TRBV6-1 TRBD2
TGCAGTGCTAGTAGACAGGGGGCAGGTGAGCAGTTCTTC CSASRQGAGEQFF NA TRBJ2-1 TRBV20-1 TRBD1
TGTGCCAGCAGCTTATTGGGGAGAAGCGGGAGAAAGGGGGCCTACAATGAGCAGTTCTTC CASSLLGRSGRKGAYNEQFF NA TRBJ2-1 TRBV7-3 TRBD2
TGTGCCAGCAGCCTTCAGCTTATGATGCTAGCGGGACTCACAGATACGCAGTATTTT CASSLQLMMLAGLTDTQYF many TRBJ2-3 TRBV7-8 TRBD2
TGTGCCAGCAGTCCCAGGTCCGGGGGTAATCAGCCCCAGCATTTT CASSPRSGGNQPQHF NA TRBJ1-5 TRBV12-3/TRBV12-4 NA
TGCAGTGCTAGAGATCCAGAAACTAACCCCTACGAGCAGTACTTC CSARDPETNPYEQYF many TRBJ2-7 TRBV20-1 NA
TGCAGTGCTACACAACAGGGATTAGATTCACCCCTCCACTTT CSATQQGLDSPLHF many TRBJ1-6 TRBV20-1 NA